Listed below are T cell receptor beta chains from one sample, sequenced in a study of OX40 agonist ivuxolimab in advanced cancers. Clones were read by immunoSEQ multiplex PCR, and TCRdb kept only the in-frame ones, dropping some. In the table there are 70,000 to 95,000 clones, about 84% of which are singletons. The specimen comprised CD4+ or CD8+ T cells sorted from blood, sampled in a trial of the OX40 agonist ivuxolimab. Source of these receptors: an adult with an advanced solid tumor such as melanoma, head and neck, liver or kidney cancer. Both conserved end residues are part of each CDR3. D genes are given only for firm matches. Clone sizes are given selectively: once, few, many, or a class where the clone is expanded.

v_call: TRBV4-1; j_call: TRBJ1-5; clone_size: -; d_call: -; cdr3_length: 14; cdr3_aa: CASSQDQGLQPQHF; cdr3_nt: TGCGCCAGCAGCCAAGATCAGGGTCTACAGCCCCAGCATTTT
v_call: TRBV6-6; j_call: TRBJ2-1; clone_size: -; d_call: -; cdr3_length: 12; cdr3_aa: CASSFRANEQFF; cdr3_nt: TGTGCCAGCAGTTTCCGAGCGAATGAGCAGTTCTTC
v_call: TRBV7-2; j_call: TRBJ1-3; clone_size: -; d_call: -; cdr3_length: 15; cdr3_aa: CASSLSGGGGNTIYF; cdr3_nt: TGTGCCAGCAGCTTATCGGGAGGGGGAGGAAACACCATATATTTT
v_call: TRBV4-3; j_call: TRBJ2-6; clone_size: few; d_call: -; cdr3_length: 18; cdr3_aa: CASSQDRQKNSGANVLTF; cdr3_nt: TGCGCCAGCAGCCAAGATCGTCAGAAAAACTCTGGGGCCAACGTCCTGACTTTC
v_call: TRBV7-9; j_call: TRBJ2-4; clone_size: -; d_call: TRBD2; cdr3_length: 17; cdr3_aa: CASSWEGGRDPWDIQYF; cdr3_nt: TGTGCCAGCAGCTGGGAGGGAGGACGGGACCCATGGGACATTCAGTACTTC
v_call: TRBV5-4; j_call: TRBJ2-5; clone_size: -; d_call: TRBD1; cdr3_length: 15; cdr3_aa: CASISTGKGYETQYF; cdr3_nt: TGTGCCAGCATCTCGACAGGGAAGGGGTACGAGACCCAGTACTTC
v_call: TRBV10-2; j_call: TRBJ1-1; clone_size: -; d_call: -; cdr3_length: 13; cdr3_aa: CASNPGGGPEAFF; cdr3_nt: TGCGCCAGCAACCCTGGGGGAGGTCCTGAAGCTTTCTTT
v_call: TRBV2; j_call: TRBJ2-7; clone_size: -; d_call: TRBD2; cdr3_length: 13; cdr3_aa: CASSVVGGYEQYF; cdr3_nt: TGTGCCAGCAGTGTTGTGGGGGGGTACGAGCAGTACTTC
v_call: TRBV19; j_call: TRBJ2-5; clone_size: -; d_call: -; cdr3_length: 14; cdr3_aa: CASSIAGGPGTQYF; cdr3_nt: TGTGCCAGTAGTATAGCGGGGGGCCCCGGGACCCAGTACTTC
v_call: TRBV9; j_call: TRBJ2-5; clone_size: -; d_call: -; cdr3_length: 16; cdr3_aa: CASSVVGVTAQETQYF; cdr3_nt: TGTGCCAGCAGCGTAGTCGGTGTGACGGCCCAAGAGACCCAGTACTTC
v_call: TRBV14; j_call: TRBJ2-5; clone_size: -; d_call: -; cdr3_length: 15; cdr3_aa: CASSARTGGRETQYF; cdr3_nt: TGTGCCAGCAGCGCAAGGACCGGCGGTAGAGAGACCCAGTACTTC
v_call: TRBV6-1; j_call: TRBJ2-5; clone_size: -; d_call: -; cdr3_length: 15; cdr3_aa: CASSDPGTPWVEQYF; cdr3_nt: TGTGCCAGCAGTGACCCAGGGACGCCATGGGTGGAGCAGTACTTC
v_call: TRBV14; j_call: TRBJ1-1; clone_size: -; d_call: -; cdr3_length: 14; cdr3_aa: CASSQRGGNTEAFF; cdr3_nt: TGTGCCAGCAGCCAAAGGGGCGGTAACACTGAAGCTTTCTTT
v_call: TRBV9; j_call: TRBJ1-1; clone_size: -; d_call: TRBD1; cdr3_length: 15; cdr3_aa: CASSVGGQGLTEAFF; cdr3_nt: TGTGCCAGCAGCGTAGGTGGACAGGGGCTTACTGAAGCTTTCTTT
v_call: TRBV6-5; j_call: TRBJ2-5; clone_size: -; d_call: -; cdr3_length: 15; cdr3_aa: CASSSTDLGGETQYF; cdr3_nt: TGTGCCAGCAGTTCCACCGATTTGGGAGGAGAGACCCAGTACTTC
v_call: TRBV5-1; j_call: TRBJ2-3; clone_size: -; d_call: TRBD2; cdr3_length: 15; cdr3_aa: CASSLEGGGTDTQYF; cdr3_nt: TGCGCCAGCAGCTTGGAAGGCGGGGGGACAGATACGCAGTATTTT
v_call: TRBV27; j_call: TRBJ1-1; clone_size: -; d_call: -; cdr3_length: 13; cdr3_aa: CASGYTVNTEAFF; cdr3_nt: TGTGCCAGCGGATATACGGTGAACACTGAAGCTTTCTTT
v_call: TRBV19; j_call: TRBJ1-5; clone_size: -; d_call: -; cdr3_length: 13; cdr3_aa: CASSAISNQPQHF; cdr3_nt: TGTGCCAGTAGTGCCATCAGCAATCAGCCCCAGCATTTT
v_call: TRBV19; j_call: TRBJ1-5; clone_size: -; d_call: -; cdr3_length: 16; cdr3_aa: CASSIKPAYSNQPQHF; cdr3_nt: TGTGCCAGTAGTATAAAGCCAGCCTATAGCAATCAGCCCCAGCATTTT
v_call: TRBV6-5; j_call: TRBJ2-3; clone_size: -; d_call: -; cdr3_length: 16; cdr3_aa: CASSSAGAGRTDTQYF; cdr3_nt: TGTGCCAGCAGTTCCGCTGGGGCGGGGCGCACAGATACGCAGTATTTT
v_call: TRBV6-1; j_call: TRBJ2-7; clone_size: -; d_call: TRBD2; cdr3_length: 13; cdr3_aa: CASIGTSFYEQYF; cdr3_nt: TGTGCCAGCATAGGGACTAGTTTCTACGAGCAGTACTTC
v_call: TRBV30; j_call: TRBJ1-2; clone_size: -; d_call: -; cdr3_length: 12; cdr3_aa: CAWRAGFSGYTF; cdr3_nt: TGTGCCTGGAGGGCAGGGTTCAGTGGCTACACCTTC
v_call: TRBV19; j_call: TRBJ1-1; clone_size: -; d_call: -; cdr3_length: 14; cdr3_aa: CASSIGVLNTEAFF; cdr3_nt: TGTGCCAGTAGTATCGGTGTTCTGAACACTGAAGCTTTCTTT
v_call: TRBV4-3; j_call: TRBJ2-7; clone_size: -; d_call: -; cdr3_length: 14; cdr3_aa: CASSQDPETLTQYF; cdr3_nt: TGCGCCAGCAGCCAAGATCCCGAGACCTTAACCCAGTACTTC
v_call: TRBV9; j_call: TRBJ2-1; clone_size: -; d_call: -; cdr3_length: 15; cdr3_aa: CASSVEANGYNEQFF; cdr3_nt: TGTGCCAGCAGCGTAGAGGCTAACGGGTACAATGAGCAGTTCTTC
v_call: TRBV19; j_call: TRBJ2-3; clone_size: -; d_call: -; cdr3_length: 13; cdr3_aa: CASTGLETDTQYF; cdr3_nt: TGTGCCAGTACAGGGTTGGAGACAGATACGCAGTATTTT
v_call: TRBV6-6; j_call: TRBJ1-2; clone_size: -; d_call: -; cdr3_length: 15; cdr3_aa: CASSSNVGENYGYTF; cdr3_nt: TGTGCCAGCAGTTCCAACGTGGGGGAAAACTATGGCTACACCTTC
v_call: TRBV5-4; j_call: TRBJ2-1; clone_size: -; d_call: -; cdr3_length: 16; cdr3_aa: CASSRPGTNSKGEQFF; cdr3_nt: TGTGCCAGCAGCCGACCCGGGACCAACTCCAAAGGCGAGCAGTTCTTC
v_call: TRBV6-6; j_call: TRBJ1-5; clone_size: -; d_call: TRBD1; cdr3_length: 15; cdr3_aa: CASSWDRSSNQPQHF; cdr3_nt: TGTGCCAGCAGTTGGGACAGATCTAGCAATCAGCCCCAGCATTTT
v_call: TRBV5-1; j_call: TRBJ1-1; clone_size: -; d_call: TRBD1; cdr3_length: 13; cdr3_aa: CASSFEGATEAFF; cdr3_nt: TGCGCCAGCAGCTTTGAGGGGGCTACTGAAGCTTTCTTT
v_call: TRBV2; j_call: TRBJ1-4; clone_size: few; d_call: -; cdr3_length: 11; cdr3_aa: CASTPSRKLFF; cdr3_nt: TGTGCCAGCACCCCCTCCAGGAAACTGTTTTTT
v_call: TRBV18; j_call: TRBJ2-1; clone_size: -; d_call: TRBD1; cdr3_length: 16; cdr3_aa: CASSPGTGQVYNEQFF; cdr3_nt: TGTGCCAGCTCACCCGGGACAGGGCAAGTCTACAATGAGCAGTTCTTC
v_call: TRBV10-3; j_call: TRBJ2-3; clone_size: -; d_call: TRBD1; cdr3_length: 15; cdr3_aa: CAISDDRGLTDTQYF; cdr3_nt: TGTGCCATCAGTGACGACAGGGGACTTACAGATACGCAGTATTTT
v_call: TRBV16; j_call: TRBJ1-2; clone_size: -; d_call: -; cdr3_length: 13; cdr3_aa: CASSQAPANGYTF; cdr3_nt: TGTGCCAGCAGCCAGGCTCCCGCAAATGGCTACACCTTC
v_call: TRBV19; j_call: TRBJ2-3; clone_size: -; d_call: TRBD2; cdr3_length: 16; cdr3_aa: CASSIPAGERTDTQYF; cdr3_nt: TGTGCCAGTAGTATTCCAGCGGGAGAGCGCACAGATACGCAGTATTTT